Listed here are 20 T cell receptor beta chains from one sample, sequenced in a study of blood T cell repertoires in COVID-19. Generated by immunoSEQ multiplex PCR, the TCRdb table keeps only in-frame clones and is missing some. The table shows about 440,000 clones, with around 90% occurring only once. The sample taken for sequencing was PBMCs or T cells enriched from blood (not recorded which). These receptors all stem from a man aged 18-30 years who had recovered from COVID-19.

With regard to this clone: This CDR3 is also generated by other DNA sequences in the sample. This chain connects TRBV18 to TRBJ2-7; D possibly corresponds to TRBD2 (5 bases). The ends were cut back, 3 bases at V and 3 bases at J, with 9 bases in the middle. This CDR3 is built from 13 residues. Germline CDR1 is KGHSH and CDR2 is LQKENI. CDR3 sequence (DNA): TGTGCCAGCTCACCGGGTGGGAGCTACGAGCAGTACTTC. It codes for CASSPGGSYEQYF.

The chain is built from TRBV11-3 and TRBJ2-7; 9 bases map to TRBD2. V trimming: 1 base; J trimming: 5 bases; junction bases outside the gene matches: 3. CDR1 is SGHNT and CDR2 is YENEEA in the germline V gene. The CDR3 is made up of 14 amino acids. The CDR3 sequence: CASSLGGGDHEQYF. The DNA of the CDR3 is TGTGCCAGCAGCTTAGGCGGGGGGGACCACGAGCAGTACTTC.

This chain links TRBV5-5 with TRBJ1-6; D gene ambiguous. V was clipped by 4 bases and J by 14 bases, with 19 bases between them. The CDR3 totals 14 residues. Germline CDR1 and CDR2: SGHKS and YYEKEE (reference sequence). The CDR3 is CASSPEHGAWSLHF. DNA for the CDR3: TGTGCCAGCAGCCCCGAACATGGAGCTTGGTCCCTCCACTTT. The full variable domain, its missing parts supplied by reference TRBV5-5 and TRBJ1-6, is DAGVTQSPTHLIKTRGQQVTLRCSPISGHKSVSWYQQVLGQGPQFIFQYYEKEERGRGNFPDRFSARQFPNYSSELNVNALLLGDSALYLCASSPEHGAWSLHFGNGTRLTVT.

The V and J genes are TRBV10-1 and TRBJ1-6; D remains unclear. V was trimmed by 3 bases and J by 11 bases, leaving 11 bases between them. Germline CDR1 and CDR2: WNHNN and SYGVQD (reference sequence). The CDR3 is 13 amino acids. The CDR3 nucleotides read TGCGCCAGCAGTGATGAACCGACTGCACCCCTCCACTTT. It is translated as CASSDEPTAPLHF.

The chain couples TRBV18 to TRBJ1-1; TRBD1 agrees at 8 bases. Germline CDR1 reads KGHSH; CDR2 reads LQKENI. CDR3 length: 14 residues. The junction had 3 bases not matched to a gene; V was cut back by 3 bases and J by 3 bases. CDR3 bases: TGTGCCAGCTCACCGTTGGACAGGGACACTGAAGCTTTCTTT. This translates into CASSPLDRDTEAFF.

The CDR3 spells CASSRLGGTLAGGPYEQYF. The CDR3 nucleotides read TGTGCCAGCAGCCGATTGGGGGGGACGCTAGCGGGAGGGCCATACGAGCAGTACTTC. The chain couples TRBV3-1 (or the pseudogene TRBV3-2) to TRBJ2-7, with 12 bases fitting TRBD2. The CDR3 loop spans 19 amino acids. Germline V lookup: CDR1 LGHDT, CDR2 YNNKEL (reference sequence). V shed 4 bases, J shed 4 bases, and the junction held 17 bases outside the gene matches.

The rearrangement uses TRBV9 and TRBJ1-5; a possible D gene is TRBD1 (5 bases). Germline V gene lookup returns CDR1 SGDLS and CDR2 YYNGEE. V dropped 3 bases and J dropped 3 bases, with 19 bases sitting between them. This CDR3 has 17 amino acids. DNA for the CDR3: TGTGCCAGCAGCGCCAACCCCAACGACAGCCCCAATCAGCCCCAGCATTTT. This sequence encodes CASSANPNDSPNQPQHF.

The gene calls are TRBV7-8 and TRBJ2-5, with a weak D call TRBD2 (6 bases). The CDR3 sequence is 15 residues long. Between the trimmed V and J ends, which lost 1 base and 2 bases, there was a span of 11 bases. Germline V gives CDR1 SGHVS, CDR2 FQNEAQ. CDR3 sequence: CASSLVAEGQETQYF. DNA of the CDR3: TGTGCCAGCAGCTTAGTAGCGGAGGGACAAGAGACCCAGTACTTC.

The chain couples TRBV7-9 to TRBJ2-1, with 10 bases matching TRBD2. V was pared by 5 bases and J by 12 bases, with 16 bases of the junction left unmatched. CDR3 length equals 16 residues. CDR1 and CDR2 from the germline V gene are SEHNR and FQNEAQ (reference sequence). The CDR3: CASSPERGGVWSGQFF. The CDR3 bases are TGTGCCAGCAGCCCCGAGCGGGGGGGAGTCTGGTCGGGGCAGTTCTTC. Full variable domain (remainder filled in from reference TRBV7-9 and TRBJ2-1): DTGVSQNPRHKITKRGQNVTFRCDPISEHNRLYWYRQTLGQGPEFLTYFQNEAQLEKSRLLSDRFSAERPKGSFSTLEIQRTEQGDSAMYLCASSPERGGVWSGQFFGPGTRLTVL.

The chain combines TRBV9 with TRBJ1-2; perhaps TRBD1 as D (6 bases). The CDR3 totals 15 residues. The V gene lost 6 bases and the J gene lost 5 bases, with 20 bases spanning the gap. Germline V CDR1 and CDR2: SGDLS, YYNGEE. This CDR3 reads CASTGSRQDRYGYTF. In nucleotides, the CDR3 is TGTGCCAGCACAGGGAGTAGACAGGACCGGTATGGCTACACCTTC.

The chain links TRBV7-8 to TRBJ2-1, with 9 bases matching TRBD2. This CDR3 is built from 15 residues. Losses at the gene ends were 4 bases for V and 6 bases for J; bases not matched to a gene: 7. Germline V gene sequence: CDR1 SGHVS, CDR2 FQNEAQ. The CDR3 reads CASSYRAGGINEQFF. CDR3 coding DNA: TGTGCCAGCAGCTACAGAGCGGGGGGAATCAATGAGCAGTTCTTC.

This clone was seen once. The J gene is TRBJ2-2, the V gene TRBV19; D gene unclear. V shed 4 bases and J shed 6 bases, with 12 bases lying between them. The CDR3 length is 14 residues. The V gene's germline CDR1 is LNHDA and CDR2 SQIVND (reference sequence). CDR3 in DNA: TGTGCCAGTAGTACTGACATCTCCCCCGGGGAGCTGTTTTTT. Its protein is CASSTDISPGELFF.

The rearrangement links TRBV18 to TRBJ1-2, with 7 bases aligning to TRBD1. Germline V gives CDR1 KGHSH, CDR2 LQKENI. J lost 3 bases, V lost 4 bases, and 5 bases had no gene match. The CDR3 has 14 residues. In nucleotides, the CDR3 is TGTGCCAGCTCACGGACGACAGGGCACTATGGCTACACCTTC. This sequence encodes CASSRTTGHYGYTF.

This chain connects TRBV28 to TRBJ1-2, with D uncertain. The CDR3 is 11 residues long. Germline CDR1 and CDR2: MDHEN and SYDVKM. V was shortened by 5 bases and J by 4 bases, with 5 bases between the two germline ends. The CDR3 loop is CASSISYGYTF. The CDR3 DNA reads as TGTGCCAGCAGTATCAGCTATGGCTACACCTTC.

This rearrangement joins TRBV2 to TRBJ1-2; 7 positions agree with TRBD1. Germline-derived CDR1 and CDR2 are SNHLY and FYNNEI. Losses at the gene ends were 6 bases for V and 8 bases for J; bases not matched to a gene: 9. The CDR3 covers 13 residues. CDR3 protein: CASRDTGVRGYTF. In DNA, the CDR3 is TGTGCCAGCAGAGATACAGGGGTTAGGGGCTACACCTTC.

The chain employs TRBV5-4 and TRBJ2-7, with TRBD2 matching over 8 bases. Germline lookup yields CDR1 SGHNT and CDR2 YYREEE (reference sequence). V shed 4 bases and J 6 bases; nucleotides not matched to a gene: 6. The CDR3 is 13 residues long. The CDR3 is CASSPAGAREQYF. The DNA for the CDR3 is TGTGCCAGCAGCCCAGCGGGGGCGCGCGAGCAGTACTTC.

In its sample, this clone was seen once. The V and J genes are TRBV19 and TRBJ1-1; 10 bases are a match to TRBD1. The germline V gene encodes CDR1 LNHDA and CDR2 SQIVND (reference sequence). With 1 base clipped from V and 4 bases from J, the junction kept 12 bases outside the gene matches. This CDR3 has 18 amino acids. Here the CDR3 DNA reads TGTGCCAGTAGTATAGCCTGGACAGGGGGTGAACGGTCCACTGAAGCTTTCTTT. Amino acid sequence: CASSIAWTGGERSTEAFF.

This clone was counted a few times. The CDR3 loop is CASSQEDRGVSPLHF. As DNA, the CDR3 is TGTGCCAGCAGCCAAGAGGACAGGGGAGTTTCACCCCTCCACTTT. The rearrangement joins TRBV4-2 to TRBJ1-6; 9 positions agree with TRBD1. Per germline, CDR1 LGHNA and CDR2 YNFKEQ. Germline trimming cut 0 bases from V and 9 bases from J; bases unmatched to any gene: 3. This CDR3 spans 15 amino acids.

The chain couples TRBV9 to TRBJ1-2; possible D gene TRBD1, 5 bases. Germline-derived CDR1 and CDR2 are SGDLS and YYNGEE. The length of the CDR3 is 17 residues. Between the trimmed V and J ends, which lost 4 bases and 4 bases, there was a span of 23 bases. The CDR3 is CASSPGGRGGLGYGYTF. Here the CDR3 DNA reads TGTGCCAGCAGCCCGGGGGGTCGGGGAGGCTTGGGCTATGGCTACACCTTC. Filled out from reference TRBV9 and TRBJ1-2, the complete variable domain reads DSGVTQTPKHLITATGQRVTLRCSPRSGDLSVYWYQQSLDQGLQFLIQYYNGEERAKGNILERFSAQQFPDLHSELNLSSLELGDSALYFCASSPGGRGGLGYGYTFGSGTRLTVV.

This clone appeared a few times. The chain employs TRBV14 and TRBJ1-6; D is unresolved. This CDR3 region has 16 residues. Germline V gives CDR1 SGHDN, CDR2 FVKESK. The V and J ends lost 1 base and 5 bases respectively, with 12 bases between them. CDR3 bases: TGTGCCAGCAGCCAAGTGGTGACGGGAGATAATTCACCCCTCCACTTT. The encoded protein is CASSQVVTGDNSPLHF.